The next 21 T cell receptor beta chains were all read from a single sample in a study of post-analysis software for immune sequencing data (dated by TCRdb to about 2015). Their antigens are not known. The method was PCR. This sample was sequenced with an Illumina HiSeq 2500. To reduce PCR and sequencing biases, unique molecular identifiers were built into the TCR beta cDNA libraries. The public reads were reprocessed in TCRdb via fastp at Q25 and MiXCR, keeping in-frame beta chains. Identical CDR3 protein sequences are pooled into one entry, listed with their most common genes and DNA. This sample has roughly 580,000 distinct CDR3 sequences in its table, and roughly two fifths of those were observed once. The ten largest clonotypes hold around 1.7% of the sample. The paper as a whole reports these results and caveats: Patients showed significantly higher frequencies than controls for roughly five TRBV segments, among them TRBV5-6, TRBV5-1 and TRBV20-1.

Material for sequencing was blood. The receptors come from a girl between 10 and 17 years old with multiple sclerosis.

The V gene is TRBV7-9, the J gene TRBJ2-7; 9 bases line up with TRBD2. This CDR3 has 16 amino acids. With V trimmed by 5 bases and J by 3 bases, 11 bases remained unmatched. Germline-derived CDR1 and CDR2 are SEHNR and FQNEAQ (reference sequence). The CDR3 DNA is TGTGCCAGCAGCCCCCCCGGGACTAGCATCTGCTACGAGCAGTACTTC. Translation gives CASSPPGTSICYEQYF. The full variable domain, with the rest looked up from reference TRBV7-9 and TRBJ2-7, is DTGVSQNPRHKITKRGQNVTFRCDPISEHNRLYWYRQTLGQGPEFLTYFQNEAQLEKSRLLSDRFSAERPKGSFSTLEIQRTEQGDSAMYLCASSPPGTSICYEQYFGPGTRLTVT.

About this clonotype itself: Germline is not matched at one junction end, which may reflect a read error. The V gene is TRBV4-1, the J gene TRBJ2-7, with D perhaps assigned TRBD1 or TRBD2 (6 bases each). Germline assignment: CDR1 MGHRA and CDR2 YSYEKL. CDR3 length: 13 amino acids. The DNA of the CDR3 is TGCTCCAGCAGCCGAGGGGGGTTGACCGAGCAGTACTTC. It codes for CSSSRGGLTEQYF.

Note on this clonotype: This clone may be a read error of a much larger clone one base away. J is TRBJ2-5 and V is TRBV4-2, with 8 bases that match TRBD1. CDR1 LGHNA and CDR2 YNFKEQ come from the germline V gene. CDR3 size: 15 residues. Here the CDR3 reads CAGSQDPQGAETQYF. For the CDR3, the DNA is TGTGCCGGCAGCCAAGATCCTCAGGGGGCCGAGACCCAGTACTTC.

The CDR3 coding sequence is TGTGCCATCAGTGAGTCTAGGACAGGGGGGGACGAGCAGTACTTC. Its protein is CAISESRTGGDEQYF. The chain is built from TRBV10-3 and TRBJ2-7, with 10 positions matching TRBD1. The length of the CDR3 is 15 residues. Germline trimming cut 0 bases from V and 5 bases from J; bases unmatched to any gene: 4. Germline V lookup: CDR1 ENHRY, CDR2 SYGVKD.

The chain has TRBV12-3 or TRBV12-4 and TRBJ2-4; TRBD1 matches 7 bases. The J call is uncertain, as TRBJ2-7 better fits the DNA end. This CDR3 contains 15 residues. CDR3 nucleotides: TGTGCCAGCAGCCGATTGGACAGGCCGATTTACGAGCAGTACTTC. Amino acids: CASSRLDRPIYEQYF.

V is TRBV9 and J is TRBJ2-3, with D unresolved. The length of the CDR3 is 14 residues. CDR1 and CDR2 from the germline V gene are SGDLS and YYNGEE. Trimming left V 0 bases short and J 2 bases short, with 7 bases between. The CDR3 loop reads CASSVDHNTDTQYF. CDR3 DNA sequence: TGTGCCAGCAGCGTAGATCACAACACAGATACGCAGTATTTT.

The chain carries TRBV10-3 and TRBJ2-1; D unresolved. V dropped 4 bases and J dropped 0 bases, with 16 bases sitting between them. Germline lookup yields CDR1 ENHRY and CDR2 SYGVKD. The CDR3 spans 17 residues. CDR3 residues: CAISGGELQSSYNEQFF. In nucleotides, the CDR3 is TGTGCCATCAGTGGAGGAGAACTCCAAAGCTCCTACAATGAGCAGTTCTTC.

DNA of the CDR3: TGTGCCACCAGTGTCAGCGGGAGTAACAATGAGCAGTTCTTC. It yields the protein CATSVSGSNNEQFF. The V gene is TRBV24-1, the J gene TRBJ2-1, with 8 bases that match TRBD2. The CDR3 is 14 amino acids. V gave up 5 bases and J gave up 5 bases; unmatched junction bases: 4. Germline V gene sequence: CDR1 KGHDR, CDR2 SFDVKD.

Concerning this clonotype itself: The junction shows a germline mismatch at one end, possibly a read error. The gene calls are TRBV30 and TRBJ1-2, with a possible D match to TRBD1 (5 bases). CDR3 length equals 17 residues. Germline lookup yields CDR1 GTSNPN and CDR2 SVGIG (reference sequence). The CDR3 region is CAWRGRGGFVPVYGHTF. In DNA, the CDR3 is TGTGCCTGGAGGGGTAGGGGAGGCTTTGTGCCGGTCTATGGCCACACCTTC.

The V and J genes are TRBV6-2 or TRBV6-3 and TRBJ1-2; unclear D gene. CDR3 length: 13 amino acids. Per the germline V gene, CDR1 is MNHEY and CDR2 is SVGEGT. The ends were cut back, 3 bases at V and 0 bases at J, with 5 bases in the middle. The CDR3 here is CASSYDTNYGYTF. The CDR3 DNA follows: TGTGCCAGCAGTTATGACACTAACTATGGCTACACCTTC.

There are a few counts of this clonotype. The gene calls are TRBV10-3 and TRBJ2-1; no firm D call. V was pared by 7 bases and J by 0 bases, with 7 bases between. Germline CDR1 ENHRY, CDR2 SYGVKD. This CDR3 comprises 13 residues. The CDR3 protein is CAIKPLSYNEQFF. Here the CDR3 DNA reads TGTGCCATCAAACCGCTCTCCTACAATGAGCAGTTCTTC.

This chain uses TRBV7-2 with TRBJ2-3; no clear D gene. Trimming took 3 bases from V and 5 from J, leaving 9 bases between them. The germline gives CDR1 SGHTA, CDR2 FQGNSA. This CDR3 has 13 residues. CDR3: CASSFSPEDTQYF. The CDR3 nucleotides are TGTGCCAGCAGCTTCTCCCCTGAAGATACGCAGTATTTT.

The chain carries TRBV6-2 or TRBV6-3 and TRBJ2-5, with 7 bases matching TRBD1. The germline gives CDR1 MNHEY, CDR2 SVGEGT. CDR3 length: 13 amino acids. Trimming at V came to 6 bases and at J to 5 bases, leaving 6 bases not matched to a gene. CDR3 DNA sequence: TGTGCCAGCAGGACAGGGTCGAGGGAGACCCAGTACTTC. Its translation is CASRTGSRETQYF.

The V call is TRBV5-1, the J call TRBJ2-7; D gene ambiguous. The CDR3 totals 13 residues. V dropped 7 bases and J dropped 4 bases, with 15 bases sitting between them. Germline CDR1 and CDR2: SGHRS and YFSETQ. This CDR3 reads CASRRIGPYEQYF. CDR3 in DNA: TGCGCCAGCCGACGCATTGGGCCATACGAGCAGTACTTC.

DNA for the CDR3: TGCAGTGCTAGCCCGGGACTAGCGGGGGAATACGAGCAGTACTTC. This codes for CSASPGLAGEYEQYF. J is TRBJ2-7 and V is TRBV20-1; 14 bases map to TRBD2. Trimming cost V 3 bases and J 4 bases; bases outside gene matches: 5. The CDR3 extends over 15 amino acids. The germline V gene encodes CDR1 DFQATT and CDR2 SNEGSKA (reference sequence).

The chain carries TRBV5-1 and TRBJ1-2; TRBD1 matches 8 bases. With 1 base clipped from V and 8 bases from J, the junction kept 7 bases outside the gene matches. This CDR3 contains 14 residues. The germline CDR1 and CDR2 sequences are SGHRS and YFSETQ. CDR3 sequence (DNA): TGCGCCAGCAGCTTGACAGGGGGAGATCGGGGCTACACCTTC. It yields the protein CASSLTGGDRGYTF.

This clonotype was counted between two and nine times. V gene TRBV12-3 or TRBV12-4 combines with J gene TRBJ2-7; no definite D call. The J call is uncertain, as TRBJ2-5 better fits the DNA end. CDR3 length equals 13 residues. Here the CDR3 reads CASSPDPQETQYF. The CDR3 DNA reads TGTGCCAGCAGTCCCGACCCCCAAGAGACCCAGTACTTC.

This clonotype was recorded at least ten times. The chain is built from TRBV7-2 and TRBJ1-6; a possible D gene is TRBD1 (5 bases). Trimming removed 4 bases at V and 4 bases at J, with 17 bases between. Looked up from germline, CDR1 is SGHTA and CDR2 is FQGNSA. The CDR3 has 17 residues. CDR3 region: CASSSSHGGVYNSPLHF. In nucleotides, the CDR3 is TGTGCCAGCAGCTCCTCGCACGGGGGTGTATATAATTCACCCCTCCACTTT.

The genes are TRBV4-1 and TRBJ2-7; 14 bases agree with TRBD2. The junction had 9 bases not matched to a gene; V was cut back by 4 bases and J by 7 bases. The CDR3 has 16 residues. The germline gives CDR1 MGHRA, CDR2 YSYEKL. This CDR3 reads CASSLLTSGGAGEQYF. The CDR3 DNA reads TGCGCCAGCAGCCTCCTGACTAGCGGGGGGGCCGGGGAGCAGTACTTC.

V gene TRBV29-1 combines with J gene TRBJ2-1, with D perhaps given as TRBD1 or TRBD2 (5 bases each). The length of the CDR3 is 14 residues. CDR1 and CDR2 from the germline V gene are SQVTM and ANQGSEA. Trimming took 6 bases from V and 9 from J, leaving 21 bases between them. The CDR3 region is CSVEPGRQPGEQFF. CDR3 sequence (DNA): TGCAGCGTCGAGCCGGGACGGCAACCCGGTGAGCAGTTCTTC.

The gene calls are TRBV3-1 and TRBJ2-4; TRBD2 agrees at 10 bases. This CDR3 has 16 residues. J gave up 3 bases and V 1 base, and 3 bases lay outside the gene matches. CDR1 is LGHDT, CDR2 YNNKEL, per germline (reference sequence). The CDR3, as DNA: TGTGCCAGCAGCCAAGTAGCGGGGGGACTCAAAAACATTCAGTACTTC. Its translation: CASSQVAGGLKNIQYF.